The 16 T cell receptor beta chains in this list originate from one sample, sequenced in a study of technical replicates of blood from a few donors. The repertoire was sequenced with immunoSEQ multiplex PCR; TCRdb's copy has only in-frame clones and lacks some. The sample comprises 50,000 to 70,000 clones, around 89% of which are singletons, and 3.5% to 5% rests with the top ten. The source material was PBMCs. All receptors derive from a human donor in good health. Some clones in this sample may be carry-over from other donors' samples.

The chain joins TRBV6-1 to TRBJ1-4; 7 bases line up with TRBD1. V lost 5 bases to trimming and J lost 5 bases; unmatched junction nucleotides: 5. The germline CDR1 and CDR2 sequences are MNHNS and SASEGT. The CDR3 is 14 residues long. CDR3 residues: CASSSGTENEKLFF. The CDR3 DNA reads as TGTGCCAGCAGTTCCGGGACAGAAAATGAAAAACTGTTTTTT.

The chain has TRBV21-1 and TRBJ2-7; TRBD1, as called in the table, went unchecked against the DNA. TRBV21-1 is a recognized pseudogene. The CDR3 loop spans 10 amino acids. In DNA, the CDR3 is TGTGCCAGCGACACTTACGAGCAGTACTTC. This sequence encodes CASDTYEQYF.

This clone was counted a few times. The chain joins TRBV6-5 to TRBJ1-4, with TRBD1 as a possible D gene (6 bases). V lost 10 bases and J lost 0, with 15 bases in between. This CDR3 has 15 amino acids. Germline-derived CDR1 and CDR2 are MNHEY and SVGAGI. The CDR3 sequence is CATKLTGSTNEKLFF. DNA of the CDR3: TGTGCCACCAAACTTACAGGGTCAACTAATGAAAAACTGTTTTTT.

CDR3: CASSYQNPEGNQPQHF. DNA of the CDR3: TGTGCCAGCAGTTACCAAAACCCTGAGGGTAATCAGCCCCAGCATTTT. The V gene is TRBV6-5, the J gene TRBJ1-5; no reliable D call. This CDR3 has 16 residues. Germline loops: CDR1 MNHEY, CDR2 SVGAGI. V lost 2 bases to trimming and J lost 4 bases, with 15 bases between them.

The chain is built from TRBV5-6 and TRBJ1-6; 11 bases line up with TRBD1. CDR3 length: 17 residues. Trimming removed 0 bases from V and 9 bases from J; junction bases left unmatched: 8. Germline V gene lookup returns CDR1 SGHDT and CDR2 YYEEEE. The CDR3 loop reads CASSLGLGTGGFSPLHF. CDR3 bases: TGTGCCAGCAGCTTGGGACTTGGGACAGGGGGGTTTTCACCCCTCCACTTT.

The rearrangement links TRBV7-6 to TRBJ2-5; D is unclear. Germline V gives CDR1 SGHVS, CDR2 FNYEAQ. The CDR3 sequence is 14 residues long. V was clipped by 4 bases and J by 2 bases, with 11 bases between them. The CDR3 DNA sequence: TGTGCCAGCAGCTCGGTCTTGACACAAGAGACCCAGTACTTC. Its translation is CASSSVLTQETQYF.

This chain uses TRBV9 with TRBJ2-1, with TRBD2 matching over 9 bases. The CDR3 has 15 residues. The V segment lost 4 bases and the J segment 3 bases; nucleotides outside the gene matches: 5. Germline CDR1 and CDR2: SGDLS and YYNGEE. The CDR3 DNA is TGTGCCAGCAGCCCTACTAGCGGGCACTACAATGAGCAGTTCTTC. Protein: CASSPTSGHYNEQFF.

The chain has TRBV5-1 and TRBJ2-3; 7 bases agree with TRBD1. Germline lookup yields CDR1 SGHRS and CDR2 YFSETQ. V trimming: 4 bases; J trimming: 3 bases; junction bases outside the gene matches: 8. The CDR3 covers 15 residues. CDR3 loop: CASSDGRDSTDTQYF. The CDR3 DNA sequence: TGCGCCAGCAGCGACGGCCGGGACAGTACAGATACGCAGTATTTT.

The gene calls are TRBV4-3 and TRBJ2-3; 11 positions agree with TRBD1. CDR3 length: 15 amino acids. Trimming cost V 5 bases and J 4 bases; bases outside gene matches: 5. CDR1 is LGHNA, CDR2 YSLEER, per germline. CDR3 sequence reads: CASSRGQGEADTQYF. CDR3 DNA sequence: TGCGCCAGCAGCAGGGGACAGGGGGAAGCAGATACGCAGTATTTT.

This chain joins TRBV20-1 and TRBJ2-5; D unresolved. The CDR3 has 11 residues. Trimming took off 3 bases at V and 5 bases at J, with 7 bases between the two ends. From germline, CDR1 is DFQATT and CDR2 SNEGSKA (reference sequence). DNA for the CDR3: TGCAGTGCTAGTTCCGGGGAGACCCAGTACTTC. Amino acids: CSASSGETQYF.

This CDR3 reads CASRVGQGAHNEQFF. The DNA for the CDR3 is TGTGCCAGCAGGGTCGGACAGGGGGCCCACAATGAGCAGTTCTTC. The chain combines TRBV7-9 with TRBJ2-1, with 11 bases identical to TRBD1. The CDR3 sequence is 15 residues long. J lost 5 bases, V lost 6 bases, and 6 bases had no gene match. Per the germline V gene, CDR1 is SEHNR and CDR2 is FQNEAQ (reference sequence).

The CDR3 protein is CASSQLETGDLNEQFF. The CDR3 nucleotides read TGCGCCAGCAGTCAATTGGAGACAGGGGATTTGAATGAGCAGTTCTTC. The chain has TRBV23-1 and TRBJ2-1; TRBD1 matches 8 bases. TRBV23-1 is treated as an ORF (open reading frame) with a function not yet certain. This CDR3 has 16 amino acids. After removal of 1 base from V and 7 bases from J, the junction contained 9 bases not matched to a gene.

This chain links TRBV14 with TRBJ2-5, with 9 bases aligning to TRBD1. The germline V gene encodes CDR1 SGHDN and CDR2 FVKESK. Unmatched junction bases numbered 9, after V lost 0 bases and J lost 4 bases. This CDR3 region has 17 residues. The CDR3 reads CASSQEWGTGSRETQYF. The CDR3 nucleotides are TGTGCCAGCAGCCAAGAATGGGGGACAGGGTCTCGAGAGACCCAGTACTTC.

The V and J genes are TRBV6-5 and TRBJ2-7, with TRBD2 matching over 9 bases. Trimming at V came to 0 bases and at J to 2 bases, leaving 5 bases not matched to a gene. Germline loops: CDR1 MNHEY, CDR2 SVGAGI. This CDR3 has 16 residues. CDR3 amino acids: CASSYSTASGTYEQYF. CDR3 bases: TGTGCCAGCAGTTACTCGACTGCTAGCGGGACCTACGAGCAGTACTTC.

The chain joins TRBV4-3 to TRBJ1-6; the D gene is possibly TRBD1 (6 bases). The CDR3 has 18 amino acids. V was trimmed by 0 bases and J by 7 bases, leaving 19 bases between them. CDR1 and CDR2 from the germline V gene are LGHNA and YSLEER. Here the CDR3 DNA reads TGCGCCAGCAGCCAAGAACCCGGGACAACCCTCCGGAATTCACCCCTCCACTTT. Encoded protein: CASSQEPGTTLRNSPLHF.

The chain uses TRBV5-1 and TRBJ2-5; no reliable D call. From germline, CDR1 is SGHRS and CDR2 YFSETQ. The CDR3 extends over 15 amino acids. The V gene lost 1 base and the J gene lost 5 bases, with 15 bases spanning the gap. This chain's CDR3 is CASSLNTAVTETQYF. The CDR3 DNA reads as TGCGCCAGCAGCTTGAATACAGCCGTCACGGAGACCCAGTACTTC.